This is a list of T cell receptor beta chains from one sample in a study of Graves' ophthalmopathy and Graves' hyperthyroidism. MiXCR was run by TCRdb on the multiplex PCR reads, yielding one entry per CDR3 protein. The sample records 11,000 to 15,000 distinct CDR3 sequences, approximately 51% being singletons. Sequences were obtained from peripheral blood. Receptors were obtained from a woman aged 25-40 years with Graves' ophthalmopathy. Each CDR3 is given with its conserved first and last residue. A D gene is named only where the DNA matches it firmly. Clone size is not always given. Where it is, it says once, few, many or a class for expanded clones.

>few|.|TRBV2|TRBJ1-5
TGTGCCAGCAATCAGGGAGGTTACAATCAGCCCCAGCATTTT
CASNQGGYNQPQHF
>.|.|TRBV11-2|TRBJ1-1
TGTGCCAGCAGCTTAAACCCCTTCTACACTGAAGCTTTCTTT
CASSLNPFYTEAFF
>.|.|TRBV7-3|TRBJ2-3
TGTGCCAGCAGCCTCGGACCAGATACGCAGTATTTT
CASSLGPDTQYF
>.|.|TRBV7-7|TRBJ2-3
TGTGCTGGCAGCCCACAGGGATCGGATACGCAGTATTTT
CAGSPQGSDTQYF
>many|TRBD1|TRBV15|TRBJ2-3
TGTGCCACCAGCAGAGGACAGGGTGACGCAGATACGCAGTATTTT
CATSRGQGDADTQYF
>few|.|TRBV7-3|TRBJ2-3
TGTGCCAGCAGCGCACAGGGAGATACGCAGTATTTT
CASSAQGDTQYF
>few|TRBD1|TRBV5-4|TRBJ2-5
TGTGCCAGCAGCTGGGCCGGGACAGGGGGGGAGACCCAGTACTTC
CASSWAGTGGETQYF
>medium-sized|.|TRBV14|TRBJ1-1
TGTGCCAGCAGCCAAGAATGGGGCACTGAAGCTTTCTTT
CASSQEWGTEAFF
>few|TRBD2|TRBV20-1|TRBJ2-2
TGCAGTGCTAGAGACGAGCGGGAGGGTTACACCGGGGAGCTGTTTTTT
CSARDEREGYTGELFF
>many|.|TRBV24-1|TRBJ2-3
TGTGCCACCTCACTAGGGTTTGATGGCACAGATACGCAGTATTTT
CATSLGFDGTDTQYF
>many|.|TRBV6-2/TRBV6-3|TRBJ2-5
TGTGCCAGCAGACACAATCCGAGAAAACAAGAGACCCAGTACTTC
CASRHNPRKQETQYF
>many|.|TRBV6-1|TRBJ2-1
TGTGCCAGCAGTGGACAGCTAGATTACAATGAGCAGTTCTTC
CASSGQLDYNEQFF
>many|TRBD2|TRBV2|TRBJ2-7
TGTGCCAGCAGTGCTAGCGGGAGGGATTACGAGCAGTACTTC
CASSASGRDYEQYF
>.|.|TRBV7-9|TRBJ1-4
TGTGCCAGCAGCCCCGACGGTGCAACTAACGAAAAACTGTTTTTT
CASSPDGATNEKLFF
>.|TRBD2|TRBV6-1|TRBJ2-7
TGTGCCAGCAGTGTACTAGCGGGAGAAGGCTCCTACGAGCAGTACTTC
CASSVLAGEGSYEQYF
>.|.|TRBV20-1|TRBJ2-7
TGCAGTGCAAGATACAGGGACGAGCAGTACTTC
CSARYRDEQYF
>.|.|TRBV7-8|TRBJ1-5
TGTGCCAGCAGCTTAGTCAGCGCTAATCAGCCCCAGCATTTT
CASSLVSANQPQHF
>many|TRBD2|TRBV11-3|TRBJ2-7
TGTGCCGGCAGCTTATCCCACGATTGGGCGGGAGACCCCTACGAGCAGTACTTC
CAGSLSHDWAGDPYEQYF
>.|.|TRBV7-9|TRBJ2-7
TGTGCCAGCACCATAGGGATCGACGAGCAGTACTTC
CASTIGIDEQYF
>.|TRBD2|TRBV29-1|TRBJ2-7
TGCAGCGTGAAATCGGGACTAGCCTCCTACGAGCAGTACTTC
CSVKSGLASYEQYF
>few|TRBD2|TRBV20-1|TRBJ2-5
TGCAGTGCTAGTATCGGACTAGCGGAAGAGACCCAGTACTTC
CSASIGLAEETQYF
>.|.|TRBV25-1|TRBJ1-2
TGTGCCAGCAGTGATGGGTACTATGGCTACACCTTC
CASSDGYYGYTF
>medium-sized|.|TRBV20-1|TRBJ1-5
TGCAGTGCCCTACCGGGCAGGGGAAAAGGGCAGCCCCAGCATTTT
CSALPGRGKGQPQHF
>many|.|TRBV30|TRBJ1-2
TGTGCCTGGAGTAGCCTCCAGGGAGGGGGAGGACATGGCTACACCTTC
CAWSSLQGGGGHGYTF
>.|TRBD2|TRBV10-3|TRBJ2-7
TGTGCCATCAGGGGACTAGCGGGAGAAGGCGAGCAGTACTTC
CAIRGLAGEGEQYF
>.|.|TRBV10-3|TRBJ1-2
TGTGCCATCAGTGGGGAAGGGGTTAATGGCTACACCTTC
CAISGEGVNGYTF
>.|.|TRBV20-1|TRBJ1-5
TGCAGTGCTAGAGGGATACGGGGTCAGCCCCAGCATTTT
CSARGIRGQPQHF
>.|.|TRBV3-1|TRBJ1-4
TGTGCCAGCAGGGACCCACCCAATGAAAAACTGTTTTTT
CASRDPPNEKLFF
>.|.|TRBV2|TRBJ2-2
TGTGCCAGCATAGGATCCGCGAACACCGGGGAGCTGTTTTTT
CASIGSANTGELFF
>.|.|TRBV20-1|TRBJ1-1
TGCAGTGCTAGAGACGGGGGCAGAGGGGACACTGAAGCTTTCTTT
CSARDGGRGDTEAFF
>medium-sized|.|TRBV4-2|TRBJ2-7
TGTGCCAGCAGCCAAGCTGGTCAGATTGGGTCCGAGCAGTACTTC
CASSQAGQIGSEQYF
>.|.|TRBV7-2|TRBJ2-7
TGTGCCAGCAGCTTAGGGCGGTCCTACGAGCAGTACTTC
CASSLGRSYEQYF
>many|.|TRBV4-1|TRBJ1-1
TGCGCCAGCGCTCAAAGGGATTCGGGGGGAAACACTGAAGCTTTCTTT
CASAQRDSGGNTEAFF
>medium-sized|TRBD2|TRBV20-1|TRBJ2-2
TGCAGTGCTAGGACTAGCGGTAACACCGGGGAGCTGTTTTTT
CSARTSGNTGELFF
>.|.|TRBV9|TRBJ1-1
TGTGCCAGCAGCGTAGCTGGGGGGGGAACTGAAGCTTTCTTT
CASSVAGGGTEAFF
>medium-sized|TRBD2|TRBV19|TRBJ2-1
TGTGCCAGTAGTATCCTCGTTGCTAGCGGGACAAGTGAGCAGTTCTTC
CASSILVASGTSEQFF
>.|.|TRBV24-1|TRBJ2-4
TGTGCCACCAGTGGTGGGACGGCCAAAAACATTCAGTACTTC
CATSGGTAKNIQYF
>.|.|TRBV10-2|TRBJ2-7
TGCGCCAGCAGATCGGGTTTATACGAGCAGTACTTC
CASRSGLYEQYF
>medium-sized|.|TRBV4-2|TRBJ1-2
TGTGCCAGCAGCCAAGGCGACGGGCACTATGGCTACACCTTC
CASSQGDGHYGYTF
>.|.|TRBV7-3|TRBJ2-1
TGTGCCGGCAGCCCAGCGCGGAGCAACAATGGGCGGTTCTTC
CAGSPARSNNGRFF
>.|.|TRBV4-1|TRBJ1-5
TGCGCCAGCAGCCAAGACCAATTCGGGTCAGGTGGGAATCAGCCCCAGCATTTT
CASSQDQFGSGGNQPQHF
>.|.|TRBV5-1|TRBJ2-3
TGCGCCAGCAGCTTGGGGGTTGACTCAGATACGCAGTATTTT
CASSLGVDSDTQYF
>once|TRBD2|TRBV9|TRBJ2-3
TGTGCCAGCAGCGTAAGGCGGGAGGATAGTATAGATACGCAGTATTTT
CASSVRREDSIDTQYF
>.|TRBD2|TRBV25-1|TRBJ2-2
TGTGCCAGCAGTGCGCGTCTAGCGGGAGACAACACCGGGGAGCTGTTTTTT
CASSARLAGDNTGELFF
>.|.|TRBV5-1|TRBJ1-1
TGCGCCAGCAGCGGGAGAATCCAGAACACTGAAGCTTTCTTT
CASSGRIQNTEAFF
>medium-sized|TRBD1|TRBV5-1|TRBJ1-2
TGCGCCAGCAGCTTGACAGGGGGCGGCTACTATGGCTACACCTTC
CASSLTGGGYYGYTF
>.|.|TRBV7-2|TRBJ2-2
TGTGCCAGCAGCAAAAATCTAGGTTTCCGGGAGCTGTTTTTT
CASSKNLGFRELFF